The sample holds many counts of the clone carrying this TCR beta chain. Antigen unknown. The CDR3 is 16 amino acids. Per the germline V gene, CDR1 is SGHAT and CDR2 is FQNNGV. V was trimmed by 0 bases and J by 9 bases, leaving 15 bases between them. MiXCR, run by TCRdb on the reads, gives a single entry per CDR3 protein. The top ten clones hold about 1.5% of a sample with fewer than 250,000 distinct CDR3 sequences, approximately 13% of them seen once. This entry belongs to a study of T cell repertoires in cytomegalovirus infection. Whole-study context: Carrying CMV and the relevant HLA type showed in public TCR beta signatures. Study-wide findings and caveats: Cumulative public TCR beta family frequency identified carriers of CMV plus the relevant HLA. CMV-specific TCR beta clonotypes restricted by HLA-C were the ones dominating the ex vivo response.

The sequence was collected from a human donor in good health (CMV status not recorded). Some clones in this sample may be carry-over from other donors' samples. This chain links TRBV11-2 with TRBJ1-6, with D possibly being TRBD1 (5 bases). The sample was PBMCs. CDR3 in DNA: TGTGCCAGCAGCTTAGATGGGACTGCCGGCGGTTCACCCCTCCACTTT. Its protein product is CASSLDGTAGGSPLHF.